These 22 T cell receptor beta chains came from one sample sequenced in a study of molecular identifiers for immune sequencing clone quantification (dated by TCRdb to between 2018 and 2020). The library came from PCR. The sample was run on an Illumina HiSeq 4000. In-frame beta chains were kept once TCRdb had trimmed the public reads at Q25 with fastp and called clones with MiXCR. Entries are consolidated by CDR3 protein sequence, retaining the most common genes and DNA. Within this sample are under 650,000 distinct CDR3 sequences, with 20% of them counted one time only. Around 0.9% of the sample lies in the top ten. Sequencing was performed on naive CD8+ T cells from blood, with Jurkat cell RNA spiked in. Reading the label with the study, this specimen's cell subset or site is: FACS-sorted CD8+CD4-CCR7+CD45RA+ naive T cells. The receptors were gathered from a human donor in good health. Some libraries in this study had Jurkat cell RNA spiked in.

This clonotype was seen many times. V is TRBV6-5 and J is TRBJ2-7; D call uncertain. The ends were cut back, 2 bases at V and 1 base at J, with 6 bases in the middle. The CDR3 sequence is 13 residues long. Germline CDR1 and CDR2: MNHEY and SVGAGI. CDR3: CASSYTGSYEQYF. The CDR3 bases are TGTGCCAGCAGTTACACCGGGTCCTACGAGCAGTACTTC.

This clonotype has ten or more counts. The chain uses TRBV7-2 and TRBJ2-3; TRBD2 aligns across 13 bases. Germline lookup yields CDR1 SGHTA and CDR2 FQGNSA. This CDR3 is 16 amino acids long. V shed 5 bases, J shed 4 bases, and the junction held 6 bases outside the gene matches. The CDR3 DNA reads as TGTGCCAGCAGCCCCCGGACTAGCGGGAGTCCAGATACGCAGTATTTT. Translated: CASSPRTSGSPDTQYF.

This clonotype was seen a single time. A much more abundant neighbour one base away suggests this may be a read error. The genes are TRBV4-3 and TRBJ1-1; D is unclear. V shed 0 bases and J shed 2 bases, with 13 bases lying between them. This CDR3 is built from 16 residues. Germline values: CDR1 LGHNA, CDR2 YSLEER. CDR3 bases: TGCGCCAGCAGCCAAGATGGAAGAACGGACAACACTGAAGCTTTCTTT. Translating gives CASSQDGRTDNTEAFF.

This clonotype was recorded at least ten times. The chain employs TRBV7-9 and TRBJ1-1, with D hard to call. CDR3 length: 12 residues. V was shortened by 5 bases and J by 6 bases, with 10 bases between the two germline ends. Germline CDR1 SEHNR, CDR2 FQNEAQ (reference sequence). CDR3 residues: CASSPRHPEAFF. CDR3 nucleotide sequence: TGTGCCAGCAGCCCGCGACATCCTGAAGCTTTCTTT. The full variable domain, in which reference TRBV7-9 and TRBJ1-1 provide the parts outside the CDR3, is DTGVSQNPRHKITKRGQNVTFRCDPISEHNRLYWYRQTLGQGPEFLTYFQNEAQLEKSRLLSDRFSAERPKGSFSTLEIQRTEQGDSAMYLCASSPRHPEAFFGQGTRLTVV.

This clonotype was seen ten or more times. The chain is built from TRBV7-9 and TRBJ1-1, with a tentative D call TRBD1 (6 bases). With 5 bases removed from V and 1 base from J, the gap between germline ends came to 17 bases. Germline V gene lookup returns CDR1 SEHNR and CDR2 FQNEAQ (reference sequence). The CDR3 length is 16 residues. CDR3 region: CASSVTAGAGNTEAFF. In DNA form, the CDR3 reads TGTGCCAGCAGCGTGACTGCAGGGGCCGGGAACACTGAAGCTTTCTTT.

This rearrangement joins TRBV19 to TRBJ2-3; D perhaps matches TRBD2 (6 bases). V was trimmed by 1 base and J by 0 bases, leaving 8 bases between them. CDR1 and CDR2 (germline): LNHDA, SQIVND (reference sequence). The CDR3 totals 15 residues. The CDR3 DNA is TGTGCCAGTAGTATAGGGACTAAGAGCACAGATACGCAGTATTTT. Its protein is CASSIGTKSTDTQYF.

This clonotype occurred many times. The J gene is TRBJ2-2, the V gene TRBV9; D not certain. Deletions cut 0 bases from V and 6 bases from J, with 6 bases between. Germline V lookup: CDR1 SGDLS, CDR2 YYNGEE. The CDR3 loop spans 13 amino acids. For the CDR3, the DNA is TGTGCCAGCAGCGTAGGGTGGGCCGGGGAGCTGTTTTTT. It is translated as CASSVGWAGELFF. The whole variable domain, remainder taken from reference TRBV9 and TRBJ2-2, is DSGVTQTPKHLITATGQRVTLRCSPRSGDLSVYWYQQSLDQGLQFLIQYYNGEERAKGNILERFSAQQFPDLHSELNLSSLELGDSALYFCASSVGWAGELFFGEGSRLTVL.

This clonotype has a count of ten or more. The V call is TRBV7-2, the J call TRBJ1-6, with D possibly being TRBD1 (5 bases). CDR1 is SGHTA and CDR2 is FQGNSA in the germline V gene. V was clipped by 7 bases and J by 0 bases, with 10 bases between them. This CDR3 region has 15 residues. Here the CDR3 reads CASTLTVSYNSPLHF. The CDR3 nucleotides read TGTGCCAGCACCCTGACAGTCTCCTATAATTCACCCCTCCACTTT.

This clonotype was detected ten times or more. The chain uses TRBV4-2 and TRBJ2-3; unclear D gene. This CDR3 is 15 amino acids long. Trimming removed 4 bases from V and 2 bases from J, with 13 bases in between. The germline gives CDR1 LGHNA, CDR2 YNFKEQ. CDR3 sequence reads: CASSLNLGYTDTQYF. DNA of the CDR3: TGTGCCAGCAGCCTCAACCTAGGGTACACAGATACGCAGTATTTT.

This chain uses TRBV2 with TRBJ1-4, with TRBD1 matching over 11 bases. The J segment lost 8 bases and the V segment lost 5 bases, leaving 13 bases of the junction unmatched. Germline CDR1 SNHLY, CDR2 FYNNEI. This CDR3 spans 17 amino acids. CDR3 sequence reads: CASSQFHIGTGGEKLFF. The DNA for the CDR3 is TGTGCCAGCAGTCAGTTTCATATCGGGACAGGGGGGGAAAAACTGTTTTTT.

V is TRBV12-3 or TRBV12-4 and J is TRBJ2-5; D could derive from TRBD1 or TRBD2 (5 bases each). The CDR3 loop spans 17 amino acids. Trimming stripped 5 bases from V and 0 bases from J, with 19 bases between. The CDR3 loop is CASSGDPARFDQETQYF. The CDR3, as DNA: TGTGCCAGCAGTGGGGACCCAGCGAGATTTGACCAAGAGACCCAGTACTTC.

The gene calls are TRBV3-1 and TRBJ2-3; 8 bases line up with TRBD2. Germline V lookup: CDR1 LGHDT, CDR2 YNNKEL (reference sequence). The CDR3 is 15 residues long. The ends lost 4 bases at V and 4 bases at J; junction bases unmatched: 7. The CDR3 reads CASSLSGVVPDTQYF. CDR3 DNA sequence: TGTGCCAGCAGCCTTAGCGGGGTCGTCCCAGATACGCAGTATTTT.

This clonotype was recorded a few times. This chain uses TRBV9 with TRBJ2-3, with a tentative D call TRBD2 (7 bases). Germline V gene lookup returns CDR1 SGDLS and CDR2 YYNGEE. The CDR3 contains 16 residues. V gave up 4 bases and J gave up 1 base, with 16 bases separating them. CDR3 sequence reads: CASSMRGGVGTDTQYF. The DNA for the CDR3 is TGTGCCAGCAGCATGAGGGGGGGGGTTGGCACAGATACGCAGTATTTT.

This clonotype came up a few times. CDR3 protein: CASSHGHTYEQYF. CDR3 nucleotides: TGTGCCAGCAGCCACGGACACACCTACGAGCAGTACTTC. V gene TRBV11-2 combines with J gene TRBJ2-7; possible D gene TRBD1, 5 bases. Germline V gene sequence: CDR1 SGHAT, CDR2 FQNNGV. The CDR3 is 13 residues long. Trimming removed 5 bases from V and 2 bases from J, with 10 bases in between.

The sample holds a few counts of this clonotype. This rearrangement joins TRBV19 to TRBJ1-1; 8 positions agree with TRBD1. Per the germline V gene, CDR1 is LNHDA and CDR2 is SQIVND (reference sequence). J was trimmed by 3 bases and V by 8 bases; bases with no gene match: 11. CDR3 length equals 15 residues. Written as DNA, the CDR3 is TGTGCCAGTTTCAACGCCCAGGGGGCATACACTGAAGCTTTCTTT. It yields the protein CASFNAQGAYTEAFF.

This clonotype was seen only a few times. A much larger clone is a single base away; this may be a read error. The CDR3 does not close with the conserved phenylalanine or tryptophan, likely indicating a read error. V gene TRBV7-2 combines with J gene TRBJ2-1; 8 bases fit TRBD2. Germline V CDR1 and CDR2: SGHTA, FQGNSA. V shed 7 bases and J 1 base; nucleotides not matched to a gene: 12. The CDR3 totals 17 residues. The CDR3 DNA sequence: TGTGCCAGCACCCTAGGCCCTGCGGGGGGTTCCTACAATGAGCAGTTCTTA. Protein sequence: CASTLGPAGGSYNEQFL.

Of note for this clonotype: A much larger clonotype is one base distant, so this may be a read error. The V call is TRBV4-1, the J call TRBJ1-1; TRBD1 matches at 7 bases. Germline V gives CDR1 MGHRA, CDR2 YSYEKL. CDR3 size: 14 residues. Here the CDR3 reads CASSRNRGNTGAFF. CDR3 nucleotide sequence: TGCGCCAGCAGCCGAAACAGGGGAAACACTGGAGCTTTCTTT.

The chain employs TRBV12-3 or TRBV12-4 and TRBJ2-5, with 8 bases identical to TRBD1. The CDR3 length is 15 residues. V shed 5 bases and J 1 base; nucleotides not matched to a gene: 6. The CDR3, as DNA: TGTGCCAGCAGTGGCGACAGGGGACTCCAAGAGACCCAGTACTTC. Encoded protein: CASSGDRGLQETQYF.

As DNA, the CDR3 is TGCGCCAGCAGCCAAGAAAGGGGAATCTCGTACGAGCAGTACTTC. It specifies CASSQERGISYEQYF. The chain has TRBV4-1 and TRBJ2-7, with D maybe TRBD1 (5 bases). The CDR3 is 15 amino acids. From germline, CDR1 is MGHRA and CDR2 YSYEKL. V lost 0 bases and J 4 bases, leaving 13 bases between the germline ends.

About this clonotype itself: Being one base from a much bigger clone, this may be a read error. The V gene is TRBV6-5, the J gene TRBJ2-1; 7 bases fit TRBD1. The CDR3 extends over 13 amino acids. From germline, CDR1 is MNHEY and CDR2 SVGAGI. This chain's CDR3 is CVSRNRGNYEQFF. CDR3 DNA sequence: TGTGTCAGCAGGAACAGGGGTAACTATGAGCAGTTCTTC.

This clonotype was recorded at least ten times. V is TRBV5-5 and J is TRBJ1-4, with 7 nucleotides matching TRBD1. V dropped 0 bases and J dropped 5; count of bases not matched to a gene: 4. Looked up from germline, CDR1 is SGHKS and CDR2 is YYEKEE (reference sequence). The length of the CDR3 is 15 residues. CDR3 loop: CASSLDWDSNEKLFF. The CDR3 nucleotides read TGTGCCAGCAGCTTGGATTGGGACAGCAATGAAAAACTGTTTTTT.

V is TRBV7-9 and J is TRBJ2-5; D not resolved. V was clipped by 1 base and J by 3 bases, with 9 bases between them. Per germline, CDR1 SEHNR and CDR2 FQNEAQ (reference sequence). This CDR3 comprises 14 residues. The CDR3 DNA reads as TGTGCCAGCAGCTTAGAGGGCTGGGAAGAGACCCAGTACTTC. Translated: CASSLEGWEETQYF.